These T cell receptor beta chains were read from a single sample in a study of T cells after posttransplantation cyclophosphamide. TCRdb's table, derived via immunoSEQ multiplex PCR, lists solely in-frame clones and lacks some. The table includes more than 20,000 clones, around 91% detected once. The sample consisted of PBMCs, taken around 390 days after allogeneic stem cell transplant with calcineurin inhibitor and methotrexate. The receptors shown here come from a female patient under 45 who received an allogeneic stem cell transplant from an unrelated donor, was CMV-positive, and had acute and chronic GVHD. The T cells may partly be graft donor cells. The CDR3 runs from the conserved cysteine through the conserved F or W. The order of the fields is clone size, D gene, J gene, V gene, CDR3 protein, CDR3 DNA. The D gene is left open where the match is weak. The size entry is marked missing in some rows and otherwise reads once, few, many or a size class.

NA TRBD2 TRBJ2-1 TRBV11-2 CASSSISGRYSEQFF TGTGCCAGCAGCTCTATCAGCGGGAGGTATAGTGAGCAGTTCTTC
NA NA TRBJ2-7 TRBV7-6 CASSLGAADAFQEQYF TGTGCCAGCAGCTTGGGGGCGGCGGACGCTTTTCAGGAGCAGTACTTC
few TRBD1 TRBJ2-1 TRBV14 CASSQTRGPAMWEQFF TGTGCCAGCAGCCAAACCAGGGGGCCGGCAATGTGGGAGCAGTTCTTC
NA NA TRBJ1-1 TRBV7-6 CASSSPWAPSGEAFF TGTGCCAGCAGCTCCCCCTGGGCCCCCTCGGGGGAAGCTTTCTTT
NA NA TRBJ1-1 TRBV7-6 CASSLSGFGEAFF TGTGCCAGCAGCTTATCAGGGTTTGGTGAAGCTTTCTTT
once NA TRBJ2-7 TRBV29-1 CSGLDSSYEQYF TGCAGCGGCCTAGACAGCTCCTACGAGCAGTACTTC
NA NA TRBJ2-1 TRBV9 CASSPVGGAPNEQFF TGTGCCAGCAGCCCCGTAGGGGGGGCACCCAATGAGCAGTTCTTC
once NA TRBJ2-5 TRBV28 CASSSDRFQETQYF TGTGCCAGCAGTTCAGACAGATTCCAAGAGACCCAGTACTTC
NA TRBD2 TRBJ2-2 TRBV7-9 CASSSMRLAGETGELFF TGTGCCAGCAGCTCGATGCGACTAGCGGGTGAAACCGGGGAGCTGTTTTTT
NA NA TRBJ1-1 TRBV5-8 CASSFGGWENTEAFF TGTGCCAGCAGCTTTGGGGGCTGGGAGAACACTGAAGCTTTCTTT
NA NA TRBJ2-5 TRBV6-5 CASGTGDGTQYF TGTGCCAGCGGGACGGGGGACGGGACCCAGTACTTC
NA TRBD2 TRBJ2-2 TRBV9 CASSAQTSGRGGAGELFF TGTGCCAGCAGCGCCCAGACTAGCGGGAGGGGGGGAGCCGGGGAGCTGTTTTTT
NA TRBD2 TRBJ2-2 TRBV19 CASSHNLAGWAGTGELFF TGTGCCAGTAGCCACAACCTAGCGGGATGGGCCGGGACCGGGGAGCTGTTTTTT
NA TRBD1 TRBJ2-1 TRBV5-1 CASSLAARGQGSNEQFF TGCGCCAGCAGCTTGGCCGCTCGGGGACAGGGGTCCAATGAGCAGTTCTTC
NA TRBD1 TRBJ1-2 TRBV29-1 CSVEGRYRGANYGYTF TGCAGCGTTGAAGGGCGGTACAGGGGCGCTAACTATGGCTACACCTTC
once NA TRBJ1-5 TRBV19 CASRDGGGNQPQHF TGTGCCAGTCGGGACGGAGGGGGCAATCAGCCCCAGCATTTT
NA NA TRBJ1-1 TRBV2 CASLAYRVRLPYTEAFF TGTGCCAGCTTGGCCTACAGGGTTCGGCTCCCTTACACTGAAGCTTTCTTT
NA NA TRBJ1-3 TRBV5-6 CASSFEQGLGNTIYF TGTGCCAGCAGCTTTGAGCAGGGTTTGGGAAACACCATATATTTT
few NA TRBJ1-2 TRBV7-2 CASSRGQLVGYTF TGTGCCAGCAGCCGCGGACAGCTGGTTGGCTACACCTTC
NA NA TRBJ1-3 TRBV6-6 CASSGNTIYF TGTGCCAGCTCGGGAAACACCATATATTTT
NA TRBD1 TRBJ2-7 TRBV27 CASRLTGVESSYEQYF TGTGCCAGCAGATTGACAGGGGTTGAAAGCTCCTACGAGCAGTACTTC
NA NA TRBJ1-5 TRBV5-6 CASSLNREISQPQHF TGTGCCAGCAGCTTGAACAGGGAAATTAGTCAGCCCCAGCATTTT
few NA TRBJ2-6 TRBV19 CASSIGGSSGANVLTF TGTGCCAGTAGTATAGGGGGCTCATCTGGGGCCAACGTCCTGACTTTC
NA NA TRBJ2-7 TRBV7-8 CASSLGLLYEQYF TGTGCCAGCAGCTTGGGACTGCTTTACGAGCAGTACTTC
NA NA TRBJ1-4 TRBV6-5 CASSYRGKTNEKLFF TGTGCCAGCAGTTACAGGGGGAAGACCAATGAAAAACTGTTTTTT
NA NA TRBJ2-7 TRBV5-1 CASSLAGTLNPSYEQYF TGCGCCAGCAGCTTGGCCGGGACTCTCAATCCCTCCTACGAGCAGTACTTC
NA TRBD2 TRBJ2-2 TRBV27 CASDITSATNTGELFF TGTGCCAGCGACATAACTAGCGCGACGAACACCGGGGAGCTGTTTTTT
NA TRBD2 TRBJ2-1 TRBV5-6 CASSLVTGGRAGNEQFF TGTGCCAGCAGCTTGGTTACCGGCGGGAGGGCCGGGAATGAGCAGTTCTTC
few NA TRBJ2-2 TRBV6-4 CASSAVSGSGTGELFF TGTGCCAGCAGTGCCGTTAGCGGATCCGGCACCGGGGAGCTGTTTTTT
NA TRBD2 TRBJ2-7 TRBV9 CASSPSGGDYEQYF TGTGCCAGCAGCCCCTCGGGGGGAGACTACGAGCAGTACTTC
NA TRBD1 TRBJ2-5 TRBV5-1 CASSLGTGQETQYF TGCGCCAGCAGCTTAGGGACAGGGCAAGAGACCCAGTACTTC
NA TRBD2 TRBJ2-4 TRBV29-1 CSVPGASGGAKNIQYF TGCAGCGTTCCTGGGGCTAGCGGGGGAGCCAAAAACATTCAGTACTTC
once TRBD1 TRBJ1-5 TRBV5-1 CASSPTGGLNQPQHF TGCGCCAGCAGCCCGACAGGGGGCTTAAATCAGCCCCAGCATTTT
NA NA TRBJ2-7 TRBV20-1 CSARGSGEQYF TGCAGTGCTAGGGGTAGCGGCGAGCAGTACTTC